Below, 25 T cell receptor beta chains from the same sample are listed, as sequenced in a study of cytomegalovirus exposure and HLA in healthy donors. This PCR relied on a set of 60 Vbeta primers and 13 Jbeta primers. Assay used: immunoSEQ multiplex PCR; TCRdb lists only in-frame clones, some missing. The table includes about 70,000 clones, roughly 85% detected once. Sequenced: PBMCs. The receptors stem from a woman in her twenties or thirties in good health and CMV-seronegative.

The chain recombines TRBV27 with TRBJ1-2, with D possibly TRBD1 on 5 matching bases. V lost 7 bases and J lost 5, with 23 bases in between. Per the germline V gene, CDR1 is MNHEY and CDR2 is SMNVEV (reference sequence). The CDR3 is made up of 16 amino acids. The CDR3 nucleotides are TGTGCCAGCAAGAACATGCCTGGGCGGGGGGGGTATGGCTACACCTTC. Protein sequence: CASKNMPGRGGYGYTF.

J is TRBJ2-7 and V is TRBV5-4; possible D gene TRBD2, 6 bases. V gave up 0 bases and J gave up 7 bases, with 11 bases separating them. Looked up from germline, CDR1 is SGHNT and CDR2 is YYREEE (reference sequence). This CDR3 region has 13 residues. DNA of the CDR3: TGTGCCAGCAGCTTGGCATTAGGAGGGGAGCAGTACTTC. Translation: CASSLALGGEQYF.

This chain uses TRBV11-2 with TRBJ2-3; tentative D call: TRBD2 (6 bases). The CDR3 covers 15 residues. Germline V lookup: CDR1 SGHAT, CDR2 FQNNGV. The germline V and J ends were trimmed by 2 bases and 2 bases, with 11 bases remaining between them. The CDR3 nucleotides read TGTGCCAGCAGCTTACTAGCGAAGGTCACAGATACGCAGTATTTT. It translates to CASSLLAKVTDTQYF.

This clone has only a few counts. V gene TRBV27 combines with J gene TRBJ2-1; D possibly corresponds to TRBD2 (6 bases). The germline V gene has CDR1 MNHEY and CDR2 SMNVEV (reference sequence). CDR3 size: 16 residues. The V and J ends lost 6 bases and 2 bases respectively, with 17 bases between them. CDR3: CASSHLTSPTYNEQFF. Here the CDR3 DNA reads TGTGCCAGCAGCCACCTGACTAGTCCGACCTACAATGAGCAGTTCTTC.

V and J are TRBV19 and TRBJ2-7, with 7 bases that match TRBD2. The ends lost 6 bases at V and 3 bases at J; junction bases unmatched: 2. Germline values: CDR1 LNHDA, CDR2 SQIVND (reference sequence). The CDR3 length is 12 residues. As DNA, the CDR3 is TGTGCCAGTAGCGGGACTAACTACGAGCAGTACTTC. It yields the protein CASSGTNYEQYF.

The V call is TRBV4-1, the J call TRBJ2-3, with D tentatively TRBD1 (6 bases). The germline V and J ends were trimmed by 6 bases and 3 bases, with 16 bases remaining between them. The CDR3 runs to 15 residues. From germline, CDR1 is MGHRA and CDR2 YSYEKL. The CDR3 here is CASSQGNLGTDTQYF. The CDR3 nucleotides read TGCGCCAGCAGTCAGGGGAACCTAGGTACAGATACGCAGTATTTT.

This clone was detected only once. V usage is TRBV6-1 and J usage is TRBJ2-1, with 8 nucleotides matching TRBD2. The CDR3 has 15 residues. The germline V gene encodes CDR1 MNHNS and CDR2 SASEGT. Unmatched junction bases numbered 3, after V lost 5 bases and J lost 0 bases. The CDR3 spells CASSWSGSSYNEQFF. The CDR3 coding sequence is TGTGCCAGCAGTTGGAGCGGGAGCTCCTACAATGAGCAGTTCTTC.

V and J are TRBV29-1 and TRBJ2-5, with 10 positions matching TRBD1. The J call may be wrong; the DNA end is better matched by TRBJ2-7. The CDR3 has 12 amino acids. From germline, CDR1 is SQVTM and CDR2 ANQGSEA. The CDR3 is CSARDRGYEQYF. The CDR3 nucleotides are TGCAGCGCCCGGGACAGGGGCTACGAGCAGTACTTC.

The gene calls are TRBV11-1 and TRBJ2-1, with 8 nucleotides matching TRBD2. Germline-derived CDR1 and CDR2 are SGHAT and FQDESV (reference sequence). J lost 0 bases, V lost 5 bases, and 6 bases had no gene match. The CDR3 has 16 amino acids. CDR3 bases: TGTGCCAGCAGCCTTAGCGGGATGAGCTCCTACAATGAGCAGTTCTTC. Translation gives CASSLSGMSSYNEQFF.

The rearrangement joins TRBV7-3 to TRBJ2-2, with 9 positions matching TRBD1. Per germline, CDR1 SGHTA and CDR2 FQGTGA. Trimming took 3 bases from V and 6 from J; bases not matched to a gene: 8. CDR3 length: 16 amino acids. CDR3 nucleotide sequence: TGTGCCAGCAGCTTGGCCGGGACAGGGAGAGCCGGGGAGCTGTTTTTT. Amino acids: CASSLAGTGRAGELFF.

The count of this clone is one. The V call is TRBV13, the J call TRBJ2-7; 13 bases align to TRBD2. CDR1 and CDR2 (germline): PRHDT, FYEKMQ (reference sequence). The CDR3 runs 18 residues. Losses at the gene ends were 5 bases for V and 2 bases for J; bases not matched to a gene: 12. This CDR3 is CASSLRGVGLAGTYEQYF. The CDR3, as DNA: TGTGCCAGCAGCCTTAGAGGAGTGGGACTAGCGGGAACCTACGAGCAGTACTTC.

V gene TRBV9 combines with J gene TRBJ1-5; 8 bases are shared with TRBD1. CDR1 is SGDLS, CDR2 YYNGEE, per germline. There are 18 residues in the CDR3. J was trimmed by 3 bases and V by 7 bases; bases with no gene match: 18. The CDR3 region is CASSPADRGIGVNQPQHF. CDR3 sequence (DNA): TGTGCCAGCTCCCCCGCCGACAGGGGAATAGGGGTCAATCAGCCCCAGCATTTT.

The V and J genes are TRBV19 and TRBJ2-2; 10 bases agree with TRBD1. Losses at the gene ends were 4 bases for V and 6 bases for J; bases not matched to a gene: 5. The CDR3 covers 15 residues. CDR1 is LNHDA and CDR2 is SQIVND in the germline V gene (reference sequence). CDR3: CASSKGTGVSGELFF. CDR3 nucleotide sequence: TGTGCCAGTAGTAAAGGGACAGGGGTGTCCGGGGAGCTGTTTTTT.

This clone has only one observation. The genes are TRBV2 and TRBJ1-1, with 10 bases identical to TRBD1. The V gene's germline CDR1 is SNHLY and CDR2 FYNNEI. Losses at the gene ends were 4 bases for V and 3 bases for J; bases not matched to a gene: 2. The CDR3 runs to 14 residues. The CDR3 DNA follows: TGTGCCAGCAGTGTGACAGGGGGCTACACTGAAGCTTTCTTT. Translating it yields CASSVTGGYTEAFF.

The chain recombines TRBV6-1 with TRBJ1-2, with TRBD1 matching over 12 bases. CDR3 length: 14 residues. Germline CDR1 and CDR2: MNHNS and SASEGT. V shed 8 bases, J shed 8 bases, and the junction held 9 bases outside the gene matches. The CDR3 sequence is CASVFRDRGQGYTF. The CDR3, as DNA: TGTGCCAGCGTCTTCCGGGACAGGGGGCAAGGCTACACCTTC.

This clone was observed a few times. The CDR3 reads CASSQGPQRENSEQYF. CDR3 bases: TGCGCCAGCAGCCAAGGACCCCAGCGGGAGAACAGCGAGCAGTACTTC. This rearrangement joins TRBV4-3 to TRBJ2-7; the match to TRBD2 covers 8 bases. The junction had 11 bases not matched to a gene; V was cut back by 1 base and J by 6 bases. This CDR3 region has 16 residues. CDR1 and CDR2 (germline): LGHNA, YSLEER.

The chain is built from TRBV27 and TRBJ2-5; 9 positions agree with TRBD1. This CDR3 spans 14 amino acids. The germline V gene encodes CDR1 MNHEY and CDR2 SMNVEV (reference sequence). The V segment lost 4 bases and the J segment 1 base; nucleotides outside the gene matches: 1. CDR3 coding DNA: TGTGCCAGCAGTTCGACAGGGGGCCAAGAGACCCAGTACTTC. Translating it yields CASSSTGGQETQYF.

The V and J genes are TRBV11-2 and TRBJ2-7, with a possible D match to TRBD2 (6 bases). The V end was cut by 3 bases, the J end by 2 bases, with 14 bases between. The germline CDR1 and CDR2 sequences are SGHAT and FQNNGV. The CDR3 runs 15 residues. The CDR3 DNA reads as TGTGCCAGCAGCTTGGGAGGAGGGAGCCCCTACGAGCAGTACTTC. Translated: CASSLGGGSPYEQYF. Variable domain in full (rest from reference TRBV11-2 and TRBJ2-7): EAGVAQSPRYKIIEKRQSVAFWCNPISGHATLYWYQQILGQGPKLLIQFQNNGVVDDSQLPKDRFSAERLKGVDSTLKIQPAKLEDSAVYLCASSLGGGSPYEQYFGPGTRLTVT.

The genes are TRBV19 and TRBJ1-1; 9 bases match TRBD1. The CDR3 has 16 residues. The junction had 6 bases not matched to a gene; V was cut back by 0 bases and J by 4 bases. Germline loops: CDR1 LNHDA, CDR2 SQIVND (reference sequence). CDR3: CASSIDGTGSATEAFF. CDR3 nucleotide sequence: TGTGCCAGTAGTATAGACGGGACAGGGTCGGCCACTGAAGCTTTCTTT.

The chain couples TRBV4-2 to TRBJ2-7; TRBD2 is a possible D gene (6 bases). Trimming took 1 base from V and 1 from J, leaving 8 bases between them. Germline lookup yields CDR1 LGHNA and CDR2 YNFKEQ. The CDR3 runs to 14 residues. The CDR3: CASSQGDSSYEQYF. The CDR3 bases are TGTGCCAGCAGCCAAGGGGACTCGTCCTACGAGCAGTACTTC.

V usage is TRBV5-1 and J usage is TRBJ2-7, with D uncertain. Germline-derived CDR1 and CDR2 are SGHRS and YFSETQ. V dropped 0 bases and J dropped 6 bases, with 10 bases sitting between them. This CDR3 has 13 residues. The CDR3 region has the DNA TGCGCCAGCAGCTTGGTGCGGAACGGCGAGCAGTACTTC. This sequence encodes CASSLVRNGEQYF.

V gene TRBV27 combines with J gene TRBJ2-1, with D unclear. CDR3 length equals 13 residues. V lost 6 bases to trimming and J lost 7 bases, with 13 bases between them. Germline V gene data show CDR1 as MNHEY and CDR2 as SMNVEV (reference sequence). The CDR3 nucleotides are TGTGCCAGCAGGGTGGGCGTCTGGAATGAGCAGTTCTTC. As protein: CASRVGVWNEQFF.

This clone was seen only a few times. The genes are TRBV7-3 and TRBJ2-7, with TRBD2 matching 7 bases. The germline CDR1 and CDR2 sequences are SGHTA and FQGTGA. This CDR3 comprises 14 residues. V shed 5 bases, J shed 7 bases, and the junction held 11 bases outside the gene matches. The CDR3 loop reads CASSPQRESTEQYF. CDR3 DNA: TGTGCCAGCAGCCCCCAGCGGGAATCTACGGAGCAGTACTTC.

The sample holds one count of this clone. The chain employs TRBV27 and TRBJ2-1, with D hard to call. CDR3 length: 14 amino acids. Trimming stripped 3 bases from V and 4 bases from J, with 10 bases between. Germline values: CDR1 MNHEY, CDR2 SMNVEV (reference sequence). The CDR3 here is CASSLSHPYNEQFF. The CDR3 nucleotides are TGTGCCAGCAGTTTGAGCCATCCTTACAATGAGCAGTTCTTC.

The V and J genes are TRBV7-9 and TRBJ2-7; the D gene is possibly TRBD2 (5 bases). The CDR3 is 12 amino acids. Germline V CDR1 and CDR2: SEHNR, FQNEAQ (reference sequence). Trimming left V 5 bases short and J 6 bases short, with 11 bases between. CDR3 protein: CASSPYGGEQYF. The CDR3 DNA follows: TGTGCCAGCAGCCCTTATGGAGGCGAGCAGTACTTC.